This T cell receptor beta chain comes out of a study of radiation and T cells in renal cell carcinoma. Notes on the study in general: Top tumor clonotypes rose in blood 2 weeks post-radiation, then contracted.

Time point defined: baseline pretreatment blood. Treatment denoted: 15 Gy SBRT to primary tumor, nephrectomy 4 weeks later. Clones were sequenced by immunoSEQ multiplex PCR, and TCRdb holds only the in-frame ones, with some missing. The sample consists of 130,000 to 150,000 clones, about nine tenths of them appearing once. A remark on this clone: The antigen is unknown.

Per germline, CDR1 GTSNPN and CDR2 SVGIG (reference sequence). The CDR3 runs to 14 residues. J was trimmed by 10 bases and V by 2 bases; bases with no gene match: 13. This clonotype was obtained from a woman in her seventies with renal cell carcinoma. The chain uses TRBV30 and TRBJ1-1; 7 bases are shared with TRBD1. The sequencing here drew on blood, taken from a patient whose treatment included radiotherapy and nephrectomy. CDR3: CAWSPLDRVNGAFF. In DNA form, the CDR3 reads TGTGCCTGGAGTCCCCTAGACAGGGTAAATGGAGCTTTCTTT.